This T cell receptor (beta chain) appears in the sequencing data of a study of blood T cell repertoires in COVID-19. Overall study context: Sites across the United States, Italy and Spain contributed samples from acute and convalescent COVID-19.

CDR3 length: 15 amino acids. Germline CDR1 SGHKS, CDR2 YYEKEE (reference sequence). Trimming left V 3 bases short and J 4 bases short, with 17 bases between. Original methodology: Estimates of nucleated cell counts were drawn from the amplification of reference gene primers. Sequenced by immunoSEQ multiplex PCR; TCRdb stores in-frame clones only, minus some. From that table come the V and J calls and clone size; the DNA was used to work out D and trimming. This repertoire shows about 120,000 clones, about 82% found once; its top ten account for 16%. The J gene is TRBJ2-7, the V gene TRBV5-5; D unresolved. Sample: peripheral blood. The sequence came from a man aged 60-69 years with active or convalescent COVID-19. This chain's CDR3 is CASSSAPKDTYEQYF. CDR3 in DNA: TGTGCCAGCAGCTCGGCCCCCAAAGACACGTACGAGCAGTACTTC.